The 8 T cell receptor beta chains below all came from one sample that was sequenced in a study of neurological immune-mediated disorders. Each CDR3 protein is one row after TCRdb ran MiXCR on the 5' RACE reads. In the table there are 40,000 or so distinct CDR3 sequences, 2.5% of which are singletons. The specimen was PBMCs. Source of these receptors: a man aged 30 to 39 with multiple sclerosis.

The sample holds a few counts of this clonotype. The chain combines TRBV3-1 with TRBJ2-5, with 7 bases that match TRBD2. Per the germline V gene, CDR1 is LGHDT and CDR2 is YNNKEL (reference sequence). Germline trimming cut 2 bases from V and 5 bases from J; bases unmatched to any gene: 5. There are 14 residues in the CDR3. As DNA, the CDR3 is TGTGCCAGCAGCCAAAGCGCGGGGGAGGAGACCCAGTACTTC. Its translation is CASSQSAGEETQYF.

Ten or more counts support this clonotype. This chain connects TRBV6-5 to TRBJ2-7; TRBD1 aligns across 7 bases. The CDR3 length is 15 residues. From germline, CDR1 is MNHEY and CDR2 SVGAGI. The junction had 4 bases not matched to a gene; V was cut back by 2 bases and J by 0 bases. The DNA for the CDR3 is TGTGCCAGCAGTTACGCCAGGGGGTTCTCCTACGAGCAGTACTTC. This codes for CASSYARGFSYEQYF.

This clonotype is labeled as medium-sized. The rearrangement joins TRBV28 to TRBJ2-7; tentative D call: TRBD1 (6 bases). Germline loops: CDR1 MDHEN, CDR2 SYDVKM. The CDR3 extends over 13 amino acids. V lost 5 bases to trimming and J lost 2 bases, with 10 bases between them. The CDR3 loop is CASSLTGTYEQYF. CDR3 coding DNA: TGTGCCAGCAGTCTCACAGGGACCTACGAGCAGTACTTC. Full variable domain (rest looked up from reference TRBV28 and TRBJ2-7): DVKVTQSSRYLVKRTGEKVFLECVQDMDHENMFWYRQDPGLGLRLIYFSYDVKMKEKGDIPEGYSVSREKKERFSLILESASTNQTSMYLCASSLTGTYEQYFGPGTRLTVT.

The sample holds many counts of this clonotype. This rearrangement joins TRBV6-5 to TRBJ2-5; the match to TRBD1 covers 10 bases. The CDR3 runs to 16 residues. From germline, CDR1 is MNHEY and CDR2 SVGAGI. V was clipped by 5 bases and J by 5 bases; unmatched bases: 11. The CDR3 spells CASSVTGGASKETQYF. The CDR3 DNA is TGTGCCAGCAGTGTGACAGGGGGCGCTTCGAAGGAGACCCAGTACTTC.

This clonotype was seen repeatedly, ten times or more. The V call is TRBV21-1, the J call TRBJ2-3; the table's D call, TRBD2, has no DNA check behind it. TRBV21-1 is marked as a pseudogene. This CDR3 spans 16 amino acids. The CDR3 region has the DNA TGTGCCAGCAGCAAAACCGACGAGCGGTACTCAGATACGCAGTATTTT. This encodes CASSKTDERYSDTQYF.

The table lists this clonotype with many counts. The chain carries TRBV5-1 and TRBJ2-3, with 8 bases matching TRBD2. Germline V gene sequence: CDR1 SGHRS, CDR2 YFSETQ. Trimming cost V 4 bases and J 5 bases; bases outside gene matches: 9. CDR3 size: 15 residues. The CDR3 sequence: CASSLTGGPGDTQYF. CDR3 nucleotides: TGCGCCAGCAGCCTTACGGGAGGGCCGGGAGATACGCAGTATTTT.

This clonotype was picked up many times. The chain combines TRBV6-5 with TRBJ2-1; either TRBD1 or TRBD2 may fit D (5 bases each). Looked up from germline, CDR1 is MNHEY and CDR2 is SVGAGI. V shed 6 bases and J shed 2 bases, with 17 bases lying between them. The length of the CDR3 is 16 residues. CDR3 in DNA: TGTGCCAGCAGATTACGGGGCCTTACTACCTACAATGAGCAGTTCTTC. This translates into CASRLRGLTTYNEQFF.

This clonotype was seen many times. The rearrangement joins TRBV20-1 to TRBJ2-5, with 7 positions matching TRBD2. With V trimmed by 5 bases and J by 4 bases, 13 bases remained unmatched. Looked up from germline, CDR1 is DFQATT and CDR2 is SNEGSKA (reference sequence). The CDR3 is 15 residues long. CDR3 loop: CSAPPGWGGGETQYF. As DNA, the CDR3 is TGCAGTGCTCCGCCCGGGTGGGGGGGTGGAGAGACCCAGTACTTC.